The TCR beta chain under discussion was sequenced for a study of T cells after yellow fever vaccination. Notes on the study in general: The booster response re-showed most primary clones: approximately 97% CD4, almost 90% CD8.

Ten or more counts support this clonotype. Its antigen is unknown. UMIs were added to TCR cDNA along with a universal primer site when it was made by 5'RACE template switching. TCRdb ran MiXCR on the 5' RACE reads and lists one entry per CDR3 protein. The sample lists 200,000 to 250,000 distinct CDR3 sequences, about 7% occurring once. V was pared by 6 bases and J by 4 bases, with 12 bases between. The CDR3 is made up of 13 amino acids. The receptor's source is a man under 40 who received the YFV17D yellow fever vaccine. Specimen: CD4+ T cells sorted from PBMCs, collected 15 days after the yellow fever booster vaccination. The chain recombines TRBV12-3 or TRBV12-4 with TRBJ2-5; possible D gene TRBD1, 6 bases. In nucleotides, the CDR3 is TGTGCCAGCAGACAGGGATCGCGAGAGACCCAGTACTTC. It is translated as CASRQGSRETQYF.